Each of the 15 T cell receptor beta chains below was sequenced from the same sample in a study of T cells in Graves' hyperthyroidism and ophthalmopathy. Amplified TCR beta CDR3 regions came from RNA transcripts. A set of HTBI primers served as the primers for a first-round RT-PCR of the TCR CDR3. TCRdb re-derived calls from the multiplex PCR reads in MiXCR, one entry per CDR3 protein. Here the sample spans fewer than 750,000 distinct CDR3 sequences, around 42% being singletons. The sequenced material came from peripheral blood or thyroid tissue (not recorded which). These receptors were taken from a young woman with Graves' hyperthyroidism.

In its sample, this clonotype was seen many times. Just one base apart from a much larger clone, this may be a read error. The CDR3 nucleotides read TGCGCCAGCAGCTTGAAGGTGAACACTGAAGCTTTCTTT. Amino acid sequence: CASSLKVNTEAFF. The V and J genes are TRBV5-1 and TRBJ1-1; D unclear. V lost 1 base and J 0 bases, leaving 4 bases between the germline ends. From germline, CDR1 is SGHRS and CDR2 YFSETQ. CDR3 length: 13 amino acids.

This clonotype appeared a few times. This chain uses TRBV19 with TRBJ2-5; D is uncertain. Trimming removed 1 base from V and 12 bases from J, with 18 bases in between. Germline V gene sequence: CDR1 LNHDA, CDR2 SQIVND (reference sequence). This CDR3 contains 14 residues. The CDR3 nucleotides read TGTGCCAGTAGTATAGCTGGCGGCCTCCAAGAAAAGTACTTC. Translated, it gives CASSIAGGLQEKYF.

This clonotype has just one count. The chain couples TRBV20-1 to TRBJ1-2, with D possibly matching TRBD1 (5 bases). CDR1 is DFQATT, CDR2 SNEGSKA, per germline (reference sequence). The germline V and J ends were trimmed by 3 bases and 3 bases, with 20 bases remaining between them. The CDR3 loop spans 16 amino acids. The CDR3 loop is CSARGGEEGFDYGYTF. The CDR3, as DNA: TGCAGTGCTAGGGGGGGGGAGGAAGGGTTTGACTATGGCTACACCTTC.

Many counts were recorded for this clonotype. This sequence joins TRBV25-1 and TRBJ2-3; no reliable D call. Germline V gene sequence: CDR1 MGHDK, CDR2 SYGVNS. V dropped 5 bases and J dropped 4 bases, with 16 bases sitting between them. CDR3 length: 15 amino acids. The CDR3 coding sequence is TGTGCCAGCAGTCCCTTCCGGGTCAGATCAGATACGCAGTATTTT. Translating gives CASSPFRVRSDTQYF. Drawing the rest from reference TRBV25-1 and TRBJ2-3, the complete variable domain is EADIYQTPRYLVIGTGKKITLECSQTMGHDKMYWYQQDPGMELHLIHYSYGVNSTEKGDLSSESTVSRIRTEHFPLTLESARPSHTSQYLCASSPFRVRSDTQYFGPGTRLTVL.

This clonotype was detected ten times or more. This rearrangement joins TRBV29-1 to TRBJ2-7, with 10 bases lining up with TRBD1. V lost 8 bases to trimming and J lost 1 base; unmatched junction nucleotides: 8. The CDR3 sequence is 14 residues long. The germline CDR1 and CDR2 sequences are SQVTM and ANQGSEA. DNA of the CDR3: TGCAGCACAACCGGGACAGGGGATTCCTACGAGCAGTACTTC. This sequence encodes CSTTGTGDSYEQYF.

This chain joins TRBV15 and TRBJ2-5, with TRBD1 matching over 7 bases. The CDR3 spans 14 residues. V dropped 1 base and J dropped 5; count of bases not matched to a gene: 4. Germline CDR1 reads LNHNV; CDR2 reads YYDKDF (reference sequence). The CDR3 DNA follows: TGTGCCACCAGCAGAGTTCCGGGACAGGAGACCCAGTACTTC. Translated, it gives CATSRVPGQETQYF.

The J gene is TRBJ2-4, the V gene TRBV20-1; TRBD2 agrees at 7 bases. The CDR3 is made up of 13 amino acids. V shed 6 bases and J 8 bases; nucleotides not matched to a gene: 10. Germline V gene sequence: CDR1 DFQATT, CDR2 SNEGSKA (reference sequence). For the CDR3, the DNA is TGCAGTGCCCGACTCGTGGGAGGGGACATTCAGTACTTC. Protein: CSARLVGGDIQYF.

Many counts were recorded for this clonotype. The chain carries TRBV5-1 and TRBJ2-2; 12 bases map to TRBD1. The ends lost 1 base at V and 6 bases at J; junction bases unmatched: 7. CDR1 SGHRS and CDR2 YFSETQ come from the germline V gene. CDR3 length: 17 residues. The CDR3 nucleotides are TGCGCCAGCAGCTTGAATCCGGGACAGGGGGCGGCCGGGGAGCTGTTTTTT. It codes for CASSLNPGQGAAGELFF.

This chain joins TRBV6-2 or TRBV6-3 and TRBJ1-6; D perhaps matches TRBD1 (5 bases). Germline CDR1 and CDR2: MNHEY and SVGEGT. V was clipped by 9 bases and J by 6 bases, with 12 bases between them. The CDR3 is 13 residues long. CDR3 nucleotide sequence: TGTGCCAGTTCTCCGGGGGTTAATTCACCCCTCCACTTT. Its protein is CASSPGVNSPLHF.

The J gene is TRBJ2-5, the V gene TRBV7-2; 12 positions match TRBD2. Germline CDR1 reads SGHTA; CDR2 reads FQGNSA. CDR3 length: 16 amino acids. The V gene end was trimmed by 5 bases and the J gene end by 4 bases; junction bases not matched to a gene: 8. The CDR3 DNA sequence: TGTGCCAGCAGCCCACCGACTAGCGGGAGTCGAGAGACCCAGTACTTC. Protein sequence: CASSPPTSGSRETQYF.

The chain carries TRBV12-3 or TRBV12-4 and TRBJ2-2; D unclear. V lost 3 bases, J lost 1 base, and 6 bases lay in between. The CDR3 length is 14 residues. The CDR3 nucleotides read TGTGCCAGCAGTTTTCGTAAGAACACCGGGGAGCTGTTTTTT. It translates to CASSFRKNTGELFF.

In its sample, this clonotype was seen many times. The chain links TRBV25-1 to TRBJ2-2; D might be TRBD2 (6 bases). V lost 3 bases to trimming and J lost 3 bases, with 14 bases between them. This CDR3 region has 16 residues. Germline V gene data show CDR1 as MGHDK and CDR2 as SYGVNS. The CDR3 DNA follows: TGTGCCAGCAGTGATTACGGGGGAGGACACACCGGGGAGCTGTTTTTT. Translated: CASSDYGGGHTGELFF.

A remark on this clonotype: The junction departs from germline at one end; a sequencing error may be responsible. This chain connects TRBV10-3 to TRBJ2-2; TRBD2 agrees at 12 bases. This CDR3 region has 17 residues. The germline V gene has CDR1 ENHRY and CDR2 SYGVKD. The DNA for the CDR3 is TGTGCCAGCAGCGCCCCTAGCGGGAGGGCGAAAACCGGGGAGCTGTTTTTT. This codes for CASSAPSGRAKTGELFF.

CDR3 DNA: TGCAGCTCCGGTGTCGGTAGCGGGAGGTCTGGGCAGTACTTC. This sequence encodes CSSGVGSGRSGQYF. The rearrangement uses TRBV29-1 and TRBJ2-7; 10 bases fit TRBD2. This CDR3 contains 14 residues. CDR1 and CDR2 from the germline V gene are SQVTM and ANQGSEA. V dropped 8 bases and J dropped 9; count of bases not matched to a gene: 16.

There are many counts of this clonotype. The chain employs TRBV13 and TRBJ2-6; 7 bases agree with TRBD1. The CDR3 is made up of 16 amino acids. J gave up 3 bases and V 5 bases, and 7 bases lay outside the gene matches. Germline assignment: CDR1 PRHDT and CDR2 FYEKMQ (reference sequence). This CDR3 is CASSPDRARGANVLTF. The CDR3 nucleotides are TGTGCCAGCAGCCCCGACAGGGCTCGTGGGGCCAACGTCCTGACTTTC.